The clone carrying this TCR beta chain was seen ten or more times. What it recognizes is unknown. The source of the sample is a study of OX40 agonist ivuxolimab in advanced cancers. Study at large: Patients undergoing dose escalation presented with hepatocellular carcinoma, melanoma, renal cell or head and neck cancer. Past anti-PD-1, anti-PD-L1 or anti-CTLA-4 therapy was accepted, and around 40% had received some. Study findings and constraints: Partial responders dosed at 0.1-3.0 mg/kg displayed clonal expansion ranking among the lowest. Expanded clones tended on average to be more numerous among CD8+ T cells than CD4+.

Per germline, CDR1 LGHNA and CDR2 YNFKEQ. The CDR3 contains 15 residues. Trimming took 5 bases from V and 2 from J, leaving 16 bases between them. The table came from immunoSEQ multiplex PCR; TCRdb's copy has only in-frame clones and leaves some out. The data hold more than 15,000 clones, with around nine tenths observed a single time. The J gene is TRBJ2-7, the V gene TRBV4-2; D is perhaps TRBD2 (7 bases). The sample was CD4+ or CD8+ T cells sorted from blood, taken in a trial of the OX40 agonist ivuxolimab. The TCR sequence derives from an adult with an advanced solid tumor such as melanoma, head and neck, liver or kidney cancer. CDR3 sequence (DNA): TGTGCCAGCAGCTTACGGGGGGCCAGGGCCTACGAGCAGTACTTC. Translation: CASSLRGARAYEQYF.